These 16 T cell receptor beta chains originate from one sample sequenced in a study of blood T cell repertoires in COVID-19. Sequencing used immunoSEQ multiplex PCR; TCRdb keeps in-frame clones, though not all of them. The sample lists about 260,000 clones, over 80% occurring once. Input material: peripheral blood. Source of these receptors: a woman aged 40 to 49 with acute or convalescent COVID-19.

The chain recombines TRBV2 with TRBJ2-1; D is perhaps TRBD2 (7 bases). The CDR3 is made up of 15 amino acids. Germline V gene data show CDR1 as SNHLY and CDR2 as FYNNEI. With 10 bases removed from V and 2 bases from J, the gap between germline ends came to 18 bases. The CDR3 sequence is CAIEGGGAPYNEQFF. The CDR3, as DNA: TGTGCCATCGAGGGAGGGGGGGCACCCTACAATGAGCAGTTCTTC.

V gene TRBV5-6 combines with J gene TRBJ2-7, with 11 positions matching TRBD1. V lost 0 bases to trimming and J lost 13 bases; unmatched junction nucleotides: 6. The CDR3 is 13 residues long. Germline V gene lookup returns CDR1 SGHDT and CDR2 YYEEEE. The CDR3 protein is CASSLAGQGAPYV. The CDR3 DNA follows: TGTGCCAGCAGCTTGGCCGGACAGGGGGCCCCATACGTC.

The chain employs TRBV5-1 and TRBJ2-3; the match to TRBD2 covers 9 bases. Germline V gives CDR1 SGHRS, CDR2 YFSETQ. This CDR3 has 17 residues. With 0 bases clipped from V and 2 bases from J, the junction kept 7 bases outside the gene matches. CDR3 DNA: TGCGCCAGCAGCTTGGGTTTTCCTAGCGGGGACACAGATACGCAGTATTTT. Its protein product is CASSLGFPSGDTDTQYF.

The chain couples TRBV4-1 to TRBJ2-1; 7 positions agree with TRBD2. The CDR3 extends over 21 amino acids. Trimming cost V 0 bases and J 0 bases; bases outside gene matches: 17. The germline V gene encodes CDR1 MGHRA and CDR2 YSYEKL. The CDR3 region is CASSQESTGWRGSSSYNEQFF. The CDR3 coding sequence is TGCGCCAGCAGCCAAGAGTCCACGGGTTGGCGGGGGTCGAGCTCCTACAATGAGCAGTTCTTC.

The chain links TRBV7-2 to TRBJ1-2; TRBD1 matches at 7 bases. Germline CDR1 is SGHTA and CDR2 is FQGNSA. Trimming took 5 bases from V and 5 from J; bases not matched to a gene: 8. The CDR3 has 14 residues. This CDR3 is CASSAVPTGYGYTF. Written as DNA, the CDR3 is TGTGCCAGCAGCGCCGTCCCGACAGGGTATGGCTACACCTTC.

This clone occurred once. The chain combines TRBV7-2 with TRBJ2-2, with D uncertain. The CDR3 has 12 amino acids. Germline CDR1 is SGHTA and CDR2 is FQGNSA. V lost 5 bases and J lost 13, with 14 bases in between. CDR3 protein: CASSPPARWLFF. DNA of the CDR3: TGTGCCAGCAGCCCTCCGGCCAGGTGGCTGTTTTTT.

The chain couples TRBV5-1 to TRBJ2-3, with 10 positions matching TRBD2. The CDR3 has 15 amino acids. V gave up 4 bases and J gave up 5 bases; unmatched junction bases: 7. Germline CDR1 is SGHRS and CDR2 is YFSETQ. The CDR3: CASSISGGAGDTQYF. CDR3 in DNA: TGCGCCAGCAGCATAAGCGGGGGGGCTGGAGATACGCAGTATTTT.

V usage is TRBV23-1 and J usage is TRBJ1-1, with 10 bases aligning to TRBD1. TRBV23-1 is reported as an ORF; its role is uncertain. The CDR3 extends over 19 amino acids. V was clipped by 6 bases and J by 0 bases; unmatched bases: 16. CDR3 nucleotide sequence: TGCGCCAGCAGCGAGACAGGGGGCTTATTTTCCTTTATGAACACTGAAGCTTTCTTT. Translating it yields CASSETGGLFSFMNTEAFF.

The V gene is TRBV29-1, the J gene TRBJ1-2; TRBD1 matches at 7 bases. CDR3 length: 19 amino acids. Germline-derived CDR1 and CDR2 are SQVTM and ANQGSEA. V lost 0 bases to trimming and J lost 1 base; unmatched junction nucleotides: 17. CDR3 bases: TGCAGCGTTGAAGATCGTAATCGTGGGACAGAGGACCTTAACTATGGCTACACCTTC. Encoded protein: CSVEDRNRGTEDLNYGYTF. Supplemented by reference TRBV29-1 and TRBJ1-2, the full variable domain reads SAVISQKPSRDICQRGTSLTIQCQVDSQVTMMFWYRQQPGQSLTLIATANQGSEATYESGFVIDKFPISRPNLTFSTLTVSNMSPEDSSIYLCSVEDRNRGTEDLNYGYTFGSGTRLTVV.

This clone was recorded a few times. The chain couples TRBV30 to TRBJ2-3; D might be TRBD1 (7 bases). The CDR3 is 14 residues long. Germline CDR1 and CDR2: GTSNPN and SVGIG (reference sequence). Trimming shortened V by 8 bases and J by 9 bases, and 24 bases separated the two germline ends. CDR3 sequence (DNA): TGTGCCGAAGACCCCGGGGCCGGAGGGGGCACGCAGTATTTT. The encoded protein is CAEDPGAGGGTQYF.

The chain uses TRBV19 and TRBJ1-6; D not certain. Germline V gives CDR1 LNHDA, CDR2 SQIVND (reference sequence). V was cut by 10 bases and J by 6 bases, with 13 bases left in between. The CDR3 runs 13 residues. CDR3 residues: CATKGGFNSPLHF. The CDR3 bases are TGTGCCACCAAGGGAGGGTTTAATTCACCCCTCCACTTT.

Here the CDR3 reads CASSVATGSYTF. The CDR3 coding sequence is TGTGCCAGCAGCGTAGCTACAGGGTCCTACACCTTC. The rearrangement uses TRBV9 and TRBJ1-2; perhaps TRBD1 as D (6 bases). The CDR3 has 12 amino acids. The V end lost 0 bases, the J end lost 10 bases, and 10 bases lay between the germline ends. The germline V gene has CDR1 SGDLS and CDR2 YYNGEE.

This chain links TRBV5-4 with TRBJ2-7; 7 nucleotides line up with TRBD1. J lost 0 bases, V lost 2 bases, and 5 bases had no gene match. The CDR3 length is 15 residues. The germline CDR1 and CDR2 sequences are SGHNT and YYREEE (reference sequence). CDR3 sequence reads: CASSFDRVSSYEQYV. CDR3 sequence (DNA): TGTGCCAGCAGCTTCGACAGGGTAAGCTCCTACGAGCAGTACGTC.

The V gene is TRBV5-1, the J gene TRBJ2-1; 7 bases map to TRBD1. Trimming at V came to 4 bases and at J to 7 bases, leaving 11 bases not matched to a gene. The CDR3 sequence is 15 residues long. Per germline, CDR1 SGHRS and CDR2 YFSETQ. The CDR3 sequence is CASSLKTGAANEQFF. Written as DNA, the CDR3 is TGCGCCAGCAGCCTTAAAACAGGGGCCGCGAATGAGCAGTTCTTC.

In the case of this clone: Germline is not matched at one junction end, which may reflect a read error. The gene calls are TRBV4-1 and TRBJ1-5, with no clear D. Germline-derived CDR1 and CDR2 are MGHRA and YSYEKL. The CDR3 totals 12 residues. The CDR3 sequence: CASNQAGQPQHF. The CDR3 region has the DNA TGCGCCAGCAACCAAGCAGGACAGCCCCAGCATTTT.

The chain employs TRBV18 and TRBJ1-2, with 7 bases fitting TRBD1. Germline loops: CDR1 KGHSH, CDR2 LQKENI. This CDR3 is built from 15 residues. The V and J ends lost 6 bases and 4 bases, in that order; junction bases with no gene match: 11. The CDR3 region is CASSHDRDRAYGYTF. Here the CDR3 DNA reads TGTGCCAGCTCCCATGACAGGGATAGGGCCTATGGCTACACCTTC.